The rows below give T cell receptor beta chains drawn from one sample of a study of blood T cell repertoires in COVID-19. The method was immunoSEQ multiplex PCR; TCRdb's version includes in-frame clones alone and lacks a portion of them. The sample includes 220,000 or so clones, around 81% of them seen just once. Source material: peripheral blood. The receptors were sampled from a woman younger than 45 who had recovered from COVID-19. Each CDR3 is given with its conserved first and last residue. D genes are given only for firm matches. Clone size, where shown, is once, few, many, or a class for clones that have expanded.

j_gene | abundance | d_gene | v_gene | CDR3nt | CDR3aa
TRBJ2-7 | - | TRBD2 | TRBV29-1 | TGCAGCGTTGAAGCCGTTCCGGGACTAGCGGGAGTGGGAGAGCAGTACTTC | CSVEAVPGLAGVGEQYF
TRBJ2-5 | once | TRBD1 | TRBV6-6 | TGTGCCAGCAGTATGGACAGGGCGGTCGAGACCCAGTACTTC | CASSMDRAVETQYF
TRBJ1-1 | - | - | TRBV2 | TGTGCCCATGGAGGGCGGGACACTGAAGCTTTCTTT | CAHGGRDTEAFF
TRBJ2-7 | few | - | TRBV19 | TGTGCCAGTAGTATAGGTCATCGGCTAGCCGATGCCCTCTACGAGCAGTACTTC | CASSIGHRLADALYEQYF
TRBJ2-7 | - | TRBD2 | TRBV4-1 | TGCGCCAGCAGCCAAGTTTTAGCGGGAGGGCCCCAGGAGTACGAGCAGTACTTC | CASSQVLAGGPQEYEQYF
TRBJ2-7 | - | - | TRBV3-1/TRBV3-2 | TGTGCCAGCAGCCGCCAGGGGAAATCCTACGAGCAGTACTTC | CASSRQGKSYEQYF
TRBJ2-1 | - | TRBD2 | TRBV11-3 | TGTGCCAGCAGCGACCCGGGACTAGCGGGAAATGAGCAGTTCTTC | CASSDPGLAGNEQFF
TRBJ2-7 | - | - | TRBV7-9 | TGTGCCAGCAGCTCCCCGGGACGGGAGAGGAAGATTTACGAGCAGTACTTC | CASSSPGRERKIYEQYF
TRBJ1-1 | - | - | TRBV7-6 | TGTGCCAGCAGCTTAACAGGTGAGACTGAAGCTTTCTTT | CASSLTGETEAFF
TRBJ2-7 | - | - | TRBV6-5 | TGTGCCAGCAGTTACCCTAATCCCTACGAGCAGTACTTC | CASSYPNPYEQYF
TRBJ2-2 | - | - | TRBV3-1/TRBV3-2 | TGTGCCAGCAGCCCGTTAGAATGGGGGCGCAGGGGCACCGGGGAGCTGTTTTTT | CASSPLEWGRRGTGELFF
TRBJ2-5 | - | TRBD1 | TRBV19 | TGTGCCAGTAGGGACAGGGGGCGCGGGGAGACCCAGTACTTC | CASRDRGRGETQYF
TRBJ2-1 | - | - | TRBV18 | TGTGCCAGCTCACCACAGGTCTATAGGGGCAATGAGCAGTTCTTC | CASSPQVYRGNEQFF
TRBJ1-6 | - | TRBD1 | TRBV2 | TGTGCCAGCAGGGCCACAGGGGGCAATTCACCCCTCCACTTT | CASRATGGNSPLHF
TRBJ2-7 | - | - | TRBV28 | TGTGCCAGCAGTCTGAGGGGAGGGGGCTACGAGCAGTACTTC | CASSLRGGGYEQYF
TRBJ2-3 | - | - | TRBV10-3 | TGTGCCATCACCTCGGGGGACCTAGATACGCAGTATTTT | CAITSGDLDTQYF
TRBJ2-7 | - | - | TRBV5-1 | TGCGCCAGCAGCTCTTACAGCAGCTACGAGCAGTACTTC | CASSSYSSYEQYF
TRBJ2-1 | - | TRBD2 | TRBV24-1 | TGTGCCACCAGTAATCCCCGGTTTAGCGGGTACAATGAGCAGTTCTTC | CATSNPRFSGYNEQFF
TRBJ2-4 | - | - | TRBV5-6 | TGTGCCAGCAGCTTGGTCATTCTACTCGTGCCCAAAAACATTCAGTACTTC | CASSLVILLVPKNIQYF
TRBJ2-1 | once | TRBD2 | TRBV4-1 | TGCGCCAGCAGCTACCGATTTGCGGGAGTGGGAGAGCAGTTCTTC | CASSYRFAGVGEQFF
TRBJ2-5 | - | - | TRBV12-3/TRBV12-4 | TGTGCCAGCAGTTTAGACAGCCAAGAGACCCAGTACTTC | CASSLDSQETQYF
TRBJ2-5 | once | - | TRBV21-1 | TGTGCCAGCCCCAGGGGAGGCCGGGAGGAAGAGACCCAGTACTTC | CASPRGGREEETQYF
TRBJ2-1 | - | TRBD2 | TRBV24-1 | TGTGCCACCAGTGTTAGCGGGACAAATGAGCAGTTCTTC | CATSVSGTNEQFF
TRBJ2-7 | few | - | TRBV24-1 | TGTGCCACCAGTGTCCCTTTCGGAGGCAAGCAGTACTTC | CATSVPFGGKQYF
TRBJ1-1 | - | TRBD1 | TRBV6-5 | TGTGCCACCTACGGGACAGGGAACACTGAAGCTTTCTTT | CATYGTGNTEAFF
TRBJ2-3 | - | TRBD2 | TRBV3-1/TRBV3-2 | TGTGCCAGCAGCGCTCGGACTAGCGAGAGCACAGATACGCAGTATTTT | CASSARTSESTDTQYF
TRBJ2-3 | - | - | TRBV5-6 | TGTGCCAGCAGCCGAGATAGCGGACCCGGGGGTGCAGATACGCAGTATTTT | CASSRDSGPGGADTQYF
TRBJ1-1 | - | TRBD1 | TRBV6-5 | TGTGCCAGCAGTTCACCAGACAGGGTTGCCACTGAAGCTTTCTTT | CASSSPDRVATEAFF
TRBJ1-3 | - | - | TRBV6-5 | TGTGCCAGCAGTCAACAGCTCTCTGGAAACACCATATATTTT | CASSQQLSGNTIYF
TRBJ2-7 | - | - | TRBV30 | TGTGCCTGGCAGGGATCTGTGGGCGAGCAGTACTTC | CAWQGSVGEQYF
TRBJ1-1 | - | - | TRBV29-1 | TGCAGCGGCAGAATACAGGGTGACACTGAAGCTTTCTTT | CSGRIQGDTEAFF
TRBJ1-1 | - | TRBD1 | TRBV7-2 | TGTGCCAGCAGAGGAAACAGGGGATACACTGAAGCTTTCTTT | CASRGNRGYTEAFF
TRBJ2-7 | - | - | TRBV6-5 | TGTGCCAGCAGCGCCTACGAGCAGTACTTC | CASSAYEQYF
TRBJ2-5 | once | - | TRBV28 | TGTGCCAGCAGTTTTGTCCCCCGGCGGCAAGAGACCCAGTACTTC | CASSFVPRRQETQYF
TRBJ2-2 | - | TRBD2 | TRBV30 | TGTGCCTGGAAGGTTCGCTGGGGACTAGCGGGTGGTGACACCGGGGAGCTGTTTTTT | CAWKVRWGLAGGDTGELFF
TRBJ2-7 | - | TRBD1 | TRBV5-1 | TGCGCCAGCAGCGATCCTCAGGGGGCTGGTTCCTACGAGCAGTACTTC | CASSDPQGAGSYEQYF
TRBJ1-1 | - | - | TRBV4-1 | TGCGCCAGCAGCCAAGATTACCGGGGGGGCAACACTGAAGCTTTCTTT | CASSQDYRGGNTEAFF
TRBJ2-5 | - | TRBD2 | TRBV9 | TGTGCCAGCAGCGTAGGCGGGAGGGCCTATGAGACCCAGTACTTC | CASSVGGRAYETQYF
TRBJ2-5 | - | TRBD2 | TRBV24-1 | TGTGCCACCAGTGATGCTAGCGGAACAGTAGAGACCCAGTACTTC | CATSDASGTVETQYF
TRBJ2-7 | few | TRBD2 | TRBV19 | TGTGCCAGTAGTATGGGGGGGACTCCTCACTACGAGCAGTACTTC | CASSMGGTPHYEQYF
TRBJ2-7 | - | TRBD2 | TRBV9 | TGTGCCAGCAGCGAGTCGGGAGGGACCTACGAGCAGTACTTC | CASSESGGTYEQYF
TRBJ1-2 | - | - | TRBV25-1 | TGTGCCAGCAGTGAGGCGACAGGACCCCATGGCTACACCTTC | CASSEATGPHGYTF
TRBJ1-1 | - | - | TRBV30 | TGTGCCGGTACAGGTAAAGGGGGCACTGAAGCTTTCTTT | CAGTGKGGTEAFF
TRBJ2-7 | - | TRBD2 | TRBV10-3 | TGTGCCATCAGTCGGCGGGAGGGTCCCGAGCAGTACTTC | CAISRREGPEQYF
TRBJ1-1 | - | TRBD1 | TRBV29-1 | TGCAGCGTTAATATGGGACAGGTCCTTGAAGCTTTCTTT | CSVNMGQVLEAFF
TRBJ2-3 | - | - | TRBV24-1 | TGTGCCACCAGTGATGAGGAGCGCACAGATACGCAGTATTTT | CATSDEERTDTQYF
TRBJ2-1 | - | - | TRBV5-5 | TGTGCCAGCAGCTTGGGGTCTACGGGGGAAAGCCTCCCCAATGAGCAGTTCTTC | CASSLGSTGESLPNEQFF
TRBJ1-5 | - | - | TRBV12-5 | TGTGCTAGTGCCCTCACCGCAGGGGCCTACAATCAGCCCCAGCATTTT | CASALTAGAYNQPQHF
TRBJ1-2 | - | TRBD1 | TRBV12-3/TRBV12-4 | TGTGCCAGCAGGGGACAGAGAGATGGCTACACCTTC | CASRGQRDGYTF
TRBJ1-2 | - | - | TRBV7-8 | TGTGCCAGCAGCCCGTGGGAACAGGTAGTCTATGGCTACACCTTC | CASSPWEQVVYGYTF